Included here is one T cell receptor (beta chain) sequence, with context. The source of the sample is a study of blood T cell repertoires in COVID-19. In the original workflow: Amplified reference gene primers provided the basis for estimating nucleated cell counts. The table came from immunoSEQ multiplex PCR; TCRdb's copy has only in-frame clones and leaves some out. That table is the source of V, J and clone size, and D and trimming were worked out from the DNA. The sample shows 350,000 to 400,000 clones, roughly 90% of them seen only once. The CDR3 has 16 residues. Germline V gene sequence: CDR1 SEHNR, CDR2 FQNEAQ (reference sequence). V was clipped by 1 base and J by 4 bases; unmatched bases: 8.

The sample was PBMCs or T cells enriched from blood (not recorded which). This chain connects TRBV7-9 to TRBJ1-2; 8 bases are a match to TRBD1. This clonotype was obtained from a woman in her twenties or thirties with acute COVID-19. Here the CDR3 DNA reads TGTGCCAGCAGCTTAGTCTCAGGGGGCGTAGGCTATGGCTACACCTTC. The encoded protein is CASSLVSGGVGYGYTF.